A selection of T cell receptor beta chains follows, all from one sample in a study of cytomegalovirus exposure and HLA in healthy donors. The protocol was immunoSEQ multiplex PCR, while the TCRdb copy is restricted to in-frame clones and leaves out a portion. The data show some 150,000 clones, 75% to 90% seen once. The sequenced material came from PBMCs. Receptors originate from a man between 35 and 55 years old in good health and CMV-seronegative. Each CDR3 is given with its conserved first and last residue. D genes are given only for firm matches. Expanded clones get a size class; other rows say once, few or many, or leave the size out.

d_call,j_call,v_call,clone_size,cdr3_aa,cdr3_nt
TRBD1,TRBJ2-1,TRBV30,NA,CAWSVGRGINEQFF,TGTGCCTGGAGTGTTGGCAGGGGGATAAATGAGCAGTTCTTC
NA,TRBJ2-7,TRBV7-6,NA,CASSFGRDYEQYF,TGTGCCAGCAGCTTTGGCAGGGACTACGAGCAGTACTTC
NA,TRBJ2-2,TRBV11-1,few,CASNRDRTGELFF,TGTGCCAGCAACAGGGATCGGACCGGGGAGCTGTTTTTT
TRBD1,TRBJ1-5,TRBV15,NA,CATSEGTGSFKPQHF,TGTGCCACCAGCGAAGGGACAGGGTCTTTTAAGCCCCAGCATTTT
NA,TRBJ1-1,TRBV19,NA,CASSILGRGTAEAFF,TGTGCCAGTAGTATCTTAGGGAGAGGAACGGCTGAAGCTTTCTTT
TRBD2,TRBJ2-1,TRBV9,NA,CASSDLAGGHHEQFF,TGTGCCAGCAGCGATTTAGCGGGGGGGCATCATGAGCAGTTCTTC
TRBD1,TRBJ2-7,TRBV5-1,NA,CASTPGQGLTYEQYF,TGCGCCAGCACACCGGGACAGGGGTTAACCTACGAGCAGTACTTC
NA,TRBJ2-5,TRBV7-6,NA,CASSPITGSQETQYF,TGTGCCAGCAGCCCAATCACAGGGTCCCAAGAGACCCAGTACTTC
NA,TRBJ2-2,TRBV4-1,NA,CASSQDVGDFYTGELFF,TGCGCCAGCAGCCAAGATGTAGGAGACTTCTACACCGGGGAGCTGTTTTTT
NA,TRBJ2-7,TRBV29-1,NA,CSVGGSSYEQYF,TGCAGCGTTGGCGGCAGCTCCTACGAGCAGTACTTC
NA,TRBJ2-5,TRBV19,NA,CASSLGGGGTQETQYF,TGTGCCAGTAGTTTAGGGGGCGGGGGGACCCAAGAGACCCAGTACTTC
TRBD2,TRBJ2-6,TRBV4-1,few,CASSQVGGGANVLTF,TGCGCCAGCAGCCAAGTGGGAGGGGGGGCCAACGTCCTGACTTTC
TRBD1,TRBJ2-1,TRBV7-6,NA,CASSLEGQGGLYEQFF,TGTGCCAGCAGCTTAGAAGGACAGGGGGGACTTTATGAGCAGTTCTTC
NA,TRBJ1-5,TRBV19,once,CASSPRSGQPQHF,TGTGCCAGTAGCCCAAGATCAGGTCAGCCCCAGCATTTT
TRBD1,TRBJ1-1,TRBV19,NA,CASSIKTGINTEAFF,TGTGCCAGTAGTATAAAGACAGGGATAAACACTGAAGCTTTCTTT
NA,TRBJ2-7,TRBV10-3,NA,CAISESEGSSYEQYF,TGTGCCATCAGTGAGTCGGAGGGGAGCTCCTACGAGCAGTACTTC
TRBD1,TRBJ2-2,TRBV27,few,CASQKLLGQGNTGELFF,TGTGCCAGCCAAAAGCTCCTCGGACAGGGAAACACCGGGGAGCTGTTTTTT
TRBD1,TRBJ2-3,TRBV2,NA,CASPGQGETDTQYF,TGTGCCTCCCCCGGCCAGGGGGAAACAGATACGCAGTATTTT
TRBD2,TRBJ2-5,TRBV7-8,once,CASSGSRGLAGETQYF,TGTGCCAGCAGCGGGTCACGGGGACTAGCGGGAGAGACCCAGTACTTC
TRBD1,TRBJ1-1,TRBV28,NA,CASSLPTGGGGYMNTEAFF,TGTGCCAGCAGTTTACCCACAGGGGGCGGGGGGTATATGAACACTGAAGCTTTCTTT
NA,TRBJ1-1,TRBV6-5,NA,CASSSVVGTEAFF,TGTGCCAGCAGCTCGGTTGTTGGTACTGAAGCTTTCTTT
NA,TRBJ2-1,TRBV5-1,NA,CASSLAAGASYNEQFF,TGCGCCAGCAGCTTGGCCGCAGGGGCCTCCTACAATGAGCAGTTCTTC